Below, one T cell receptor beta chain is given with its context. The data derive from a study of T cells in Graves' hyperthyroidism and ophthalmopathy. Germline CDR1 and CDR2: MNHNS and SASEGT. V was shortened by 10 bases and J by 6 bases, with 12 bases between the two germline ends. The CDR3 has 12 residues. Exclusion of a patient resulted from uncontrolled infection, other autoimmune disease, pregnancy or lactation. Amplification yielded TCR beta CDR3 regions, with RNA transcripts as the source. HTBI primers drove first-round RT-PCR of the TCR CDR3. TCRdb ran MiXCR on the multiplex PCR reads and lists one entry per CDR3 protein. The sample has about 96,000 distinct CDR3 sequences, over 50% seen once.

This chain joins TRBV6-1 and TRBJ2-2; D uncertain. This receptor was identified in a woman in her thirties or forties with Graves' hyperthyroidism. What was sequenced was blood. The CDR3 sequence: CATLLMAGELFF. The CDR3 nucleotides read TGTGCCACACTCCTAATGGCCGGGGAGCTGTTTTTT.